This T cell receptor beta chain was identified in a study of PD-1 blockade in mismatch repair-deficient tumors. Sequenced by immunoSEQ multiplex PCR; TCRdb stores in-frame clones only, minus some. The table includes about 18,000 clones, over 75% detected once. This CDR3 has 15 amino acids. The chain employs TRBV21-1 and TRBJ2-5; no DNA check was done on the table's D call, TRBD2. TRBV21-1 is termed a pseudogene. The sample was PBMCs, taken roughly 24 weeks after starting pembrolizumab. This TCR was sampled from an adult with mismatch repair-deficient cancer. Here the CDR3 reads CASSKRSTAVGTQYF. CDR3 nucleotides: TGTGCCAGCAGCAAACGGTCGACCGCGGTAGGGACCCAGTACTTC.